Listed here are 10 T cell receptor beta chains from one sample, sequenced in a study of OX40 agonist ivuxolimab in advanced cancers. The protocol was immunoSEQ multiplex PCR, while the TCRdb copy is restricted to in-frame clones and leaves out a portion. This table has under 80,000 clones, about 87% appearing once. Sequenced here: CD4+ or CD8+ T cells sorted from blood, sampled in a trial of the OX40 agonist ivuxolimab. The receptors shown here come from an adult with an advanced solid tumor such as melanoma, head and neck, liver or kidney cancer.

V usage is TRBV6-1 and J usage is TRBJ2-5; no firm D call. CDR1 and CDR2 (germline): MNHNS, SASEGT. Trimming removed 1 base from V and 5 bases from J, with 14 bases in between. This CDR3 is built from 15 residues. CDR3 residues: CASSEVDRLWETQYF. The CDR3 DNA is TGTGCCAGCAGTGAAGTGGACCGACTTTGGGAGACCCAGTACTTC.

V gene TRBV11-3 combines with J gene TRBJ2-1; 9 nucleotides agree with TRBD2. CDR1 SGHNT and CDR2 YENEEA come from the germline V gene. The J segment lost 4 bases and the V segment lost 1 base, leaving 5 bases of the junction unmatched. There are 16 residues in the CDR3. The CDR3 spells CASSLGSSGGYNEQFF. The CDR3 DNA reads TGTGCCAGCAGCTTAGGTAGTAGCGGGGGATACAATGAGCAGTTCTTC. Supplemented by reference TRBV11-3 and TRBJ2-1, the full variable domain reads EAGVVQSPRYKIIEKKQPVAFWCNPISGHNTLYWYLQNLGQGPELLIRYENEEAVDDSQLPKDRFSAERLKGVDSTLKIQPAELGDSAVYLCASSLGSSGGYNEQFFGPGTRLTVL.

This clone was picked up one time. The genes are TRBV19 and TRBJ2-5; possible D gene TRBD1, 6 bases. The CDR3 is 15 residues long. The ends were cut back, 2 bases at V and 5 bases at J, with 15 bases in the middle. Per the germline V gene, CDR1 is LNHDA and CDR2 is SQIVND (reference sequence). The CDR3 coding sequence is TGTGCCAGTAGTATACAAACTACAGGGTCGGAGACCCAGTACTTC. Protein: CASSIQTTGSETQYF.

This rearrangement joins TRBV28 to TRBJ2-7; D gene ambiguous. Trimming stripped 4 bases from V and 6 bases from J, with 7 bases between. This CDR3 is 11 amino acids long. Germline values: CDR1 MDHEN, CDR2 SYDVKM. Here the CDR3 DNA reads TGTGCCAGCAGTTCCCACCTCGAGCAGTACTTC. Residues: CASSSHLEQYF.

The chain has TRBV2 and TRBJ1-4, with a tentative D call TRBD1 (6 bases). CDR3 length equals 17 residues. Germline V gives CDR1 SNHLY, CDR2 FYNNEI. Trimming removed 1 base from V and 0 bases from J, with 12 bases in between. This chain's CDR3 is CASSEGDGTPTNEKLFF. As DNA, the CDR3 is TGTGCCAGCAGTGAAGGTGATGGGACACCAACTAATGAAAAACTGTTTTTT.

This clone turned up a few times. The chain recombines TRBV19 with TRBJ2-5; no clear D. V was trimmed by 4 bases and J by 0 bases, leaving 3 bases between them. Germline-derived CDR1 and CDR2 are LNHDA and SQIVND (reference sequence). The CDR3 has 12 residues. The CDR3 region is CASSRDQETQYF. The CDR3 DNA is TGTGCCAGTAGTAGGGACCAAGAGACCCAGTACTTC. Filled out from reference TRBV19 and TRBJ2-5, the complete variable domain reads DGGITQSPKYLFRKEGQNVTLSCEQNLNHDAMYWYRQDPGQGLRLIYYSQIVNDFQKGDIAEGYSVSREKKESFPLTVTSAQKNPTAFYLCASSRDQETQYFGPGTRLLVL.

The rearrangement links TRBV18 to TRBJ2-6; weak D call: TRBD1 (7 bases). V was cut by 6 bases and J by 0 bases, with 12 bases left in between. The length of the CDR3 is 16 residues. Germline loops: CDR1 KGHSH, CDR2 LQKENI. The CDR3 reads CASSRGQSSGANVLTF. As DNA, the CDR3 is TGTGCCAGCTCGCGGGGACAGAGCTCTGGGGCCAACGTCCTGACTTTC.

The chain's CDR3 is CASSQGLQTGRGETQYF. CDR3 nucleotides: TGCGCCAGCAGCCAAGGACTCCAGACAGGGAGGGGCGAGACCCAGTACTTC. V usage is TRBV4-3 and J usage is TRBJ2-5; D assignment may be TRBD1 or TRBD2 (7 bases each). CDR1 LGHNA and CDR2 YSLEER come from the germline V gene. V lost 1 base and J 5 bases, leaving 20 bases between the germline ends. This CDR3 is built from 17 residues.

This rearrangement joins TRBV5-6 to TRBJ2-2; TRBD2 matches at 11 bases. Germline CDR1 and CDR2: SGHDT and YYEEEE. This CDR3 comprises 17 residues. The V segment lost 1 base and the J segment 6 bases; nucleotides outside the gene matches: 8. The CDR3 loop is CASSLRIAGGPPGELFF. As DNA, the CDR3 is TGTGCCAGCAGCTTGCGGATAGCGGGGGGGCCTCCCGGGGAGCTGTTTTTT.

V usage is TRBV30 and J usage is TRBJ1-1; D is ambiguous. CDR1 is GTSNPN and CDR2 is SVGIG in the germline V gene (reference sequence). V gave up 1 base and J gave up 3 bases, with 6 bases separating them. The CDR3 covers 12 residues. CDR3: CAWSATYTEAFF. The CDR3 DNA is TGTGCCTGGAGTGCCACCTACACTGAAGCTTTCTTT. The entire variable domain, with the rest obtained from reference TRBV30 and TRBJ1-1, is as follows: SQTIHQWPATLVQPVGSPLSLECTVEGTSNPNLYWYRQAAGRGLQLLFYSVGIGQISSEVPQNLSASRPQDRQFILSSKKLLLSDSGFYLCAWSATYTEAFFGQGTRLTVV.